Sequencing of this T cell receptor beta chain was carried out in a study of blood T cell repertoires in COVID-19. Study-level background: COVID-19 samples from acute and convalescent phases originated in the United States, Italy and Spain. Nucleic acid was either cDNA or gDNA, and it came from T cells, B-cell-depleted T cells, or PBMCs.

This CDR3 comprises 15 residues. Germline CDR1 and CDR2: SGHTA and FQGNSA. V trimming: 6 bases; J trimming: 9 bases; junction bases outside the gene matches: 12. Authors' data handling: Amplification of reference gene primers was used by the study to estimate nucleated cell counts. Measured with immunoSEQ multiplex PCR; TCRdb has only the in-frame clones, and not every one. From that table come the V and J calls and clone size; the DNA was used to work out D and trimming. The sample shows 300,000 to 450,000 clones, more than 65% of them seen only once. The sample taken for sequencing was peripheral blood. This TCR was sampled from a human donor with acute or convalescent COVID-19. The donor label of this sample is uncertain. V usage is TRBV7-2 and J usage is TRBJ2-5; 11 nucleotides align to TRBD2. CDR3 sequence: CASRPIAGGQGAQYF. DNA of the CDR3: TGTGCCAGCAGGCCTATAGCGGGGGGGCAGGGGGCCCAGTACTTC.